The 26 T cell receptor beta chains given below trace back to one sample, sequenced in a study of T cell repertoires in cytomegalovirus infection. TCRdb reanalysed the reads using MiXCR and keeps one entry per CDR3 protein. The sample has about 130,000 distinct CDR3 sequences, 20% to 30% seen once; the top ten hold 34%. What these receptors recognize is not known. Material: PBMCs, sequenced either directly or after in vitro stimulation (not recorded which). The receptors here all came from a human donor in good health (CMV status not recorded). Some clones in this sample may be carry-over from other donors' samples.

There are a few counts of this clonotype. In DNA, the CDR3 is TGTGCCAGCAGTTATGTAGCGGGAGGTCCCCTTTTGAGCTACAATGAGCAGTTCTTC. Amino acids: CASSYVAGGPLLSYNEQFF. V is TRBV27 and J is TRBJ2-1, with 10 bases identical to TRBD2. V lost 4 bases and J lost 3; bases outside the gene matches: 15. This CDR3 comprises 19 residues. Germline loops: CDR1 MNHEY, CDR2 SMNVEV (reference sequence).

A few counts support this clonotype. The rearrangement joins TRBV5-1 to TRBJ2-4, with TRBD2 matching over 8 bases. V was clipped by 2 bases and J by 0 bases; unmatched bases: 7. Germline CDR1 is SGHRS and CDR2 is YFSETQ. CDR3 size: 17 residues. CDR3 DNA sequence: TGCGCCAGCAGCTTCAATAGCGGGATGGGAGCCAAAAACATTCAGTACTTC. Its translation: CASSFNSGMGAKNIQYF.

The table lists this clonotype with many counts. J is TRBJ2-1 and V is TRBV7-2; 8 bases are a match to TRBD2. The CDR3 consists of 16 residues. The J segment lost 6 bases and the V segment lost 6 bases, leaving 13 bases of the junction unmatched. Germline CDR1 SGHTA, CDR2 FQGNSA. The CDR3 spells CASRPGAGRAGNEQFF. Here the CDR3 DNA reads TGTGCCAGCAGGCCGGGGGCCGGGAGGGCGGGCAATGAGCAGTTCTTC.

This clonotype was seen many times. The CDR3 DNA sequence: TGTGCCAGCACTGGTCGCGGGAGGGCCGGGGAGACCCAGTACTTC. This translates into CASTGRGRAGETQYF. This chain connects TRBV7-2 to TRBJ2-5, with 9 bases identical to TRBD2. The germline V gene encodes CDR1 SGHTA and CDR2 FQGNSA. CDR3 size: 15 residues. V shed 7 bases, J shed 5 bases, and the junction held 11 bases outside the gene matches.

There are a few counts of this clonotype. CDR3 sequence reads: CASTGDRGHEKLFF. DNA of the CDR3: TGTGCCAGCACCGGGGACAGGGGGCACGAAAAACTGTTTTTT. J is TRBJ1-4 and V is TRBV12-3 or TRBV12-4; 12 bases are a match to TRBD1. The CDR3 extends over 14 amino acids. V shed 7 bases, J shed 8 bases, and the junction held 5 bases outside the gene matches.

V usage is TRBV11-2 and J usage is TRBJ2-5, with D perhaps TRBD1 or TRBD2 (7 bases each). Germline loops: CDR1 SGHAT, CDR2 FQNNGV. V was pared by 5 bases and J by 1 base, with 17 bases between. This CDR3 contains 16 residues. CDR3 nucleotide sequence: TGTGCCAGCAGCAAAGGGGGCGGGAGAGGCCAAGAGACCCAGTACTTC. Translating it yields CASSKGGGRGQETQYF.

This clonotype was counted between two and nine times. This chain links TRBV19 with TRBJ2-3, with D possibly matching TRBD2 (6 bases). The CDR3 is made up of 13 amino acids. The V end lost 5 bases, the J end lost 2 bases, and 8 bases lay between the germline ends. Germline V gene data show CDR1 as LNHDA and CDR2 as SQIVND (reference sequence). CDR3 bases: TGTGCCAGTAGTCCGGGGGACACAGATACGCAGTATTTT. Amino acid sequence: CASSPGDTDTQYF. Looking up the rest from reference TRBV19 and TRBJ2-3 gives the full variable domain: DGGITQSPKYLFRKEGQNVTLSCEQNLNHDAMYWYRQDPGQGLRLIYYSQIVNDFQKGDIAEGYSVSREKKESFPLTVTSAQKNPTAFYLCASSPGDTDTQYFGPGTRLTVL.

The chain is built from TRBV5-6 and TRBJ1-5; 8 nucleotides match TRBD1. Germline-derived CDR1 and CDR2 are SGHDT and YYEEEE. The CDR3 contains 14 residues. After removal of 4 bases from V and 7 bases from J, the junction contained 7 bases not matched to a gene. CDR3 residues: CASSTGQGGQPQHF. As DNA, the CDR3 is TGTGCCAGCAGCACCGGACAGGGCGGCCAGCCCCAGCATTTT.

The genes are TRBV5-1 and TRBJ2-3; D unclear. This CDR3 has 15 amino acids. With 0 bases removed from V and 0 bases from J, the gap between germline ends came to 8 bases. CDR1 is SGHRS, CDR2 YFSETQ, per germline. As DNA, the CDR3 is TGCGCCAGCAGCTTGGATTTGCTTAGCACAGATACGCAGTATTTT. This encodes CASSLDLLSTDTQYF.

The CDR3 sequence: CASSQQRLKTYEQYF. For the CDR3, the DNA is TGTGCCAGCAGCCAGCAGCGGCTAAAAACCTACGAGCAGTACTTC. V gene TRBV3-1 combines with J gene TRBJ2-7, with D possibly being TRBD2 (5 bases). In germline, CDR1 is LGHDT, CDR2 YNNKEL (reference sequence). The CDR3 totals 15 residues. V was clipped by 3 bases and J by 2 bases, with 14 bases between them.

J is TRBJ2-5 and V is TRBV5-1; D uncertain. The V gene lost 0 bases and the J gene lost 1 base, with 13 bases spanning the gap. The germline V gene encodes CDR1 SGHRS and CDR2 YFSETQ. The CDR3 is 16 amino acids. Here the CDR3 reads CASSLGLRLAQETQYF. The CDR3 DNA reads as TGCGCCAGCAGCTTGGGCCTTAGACTCGCCCAAGAGACCCAGTACTTC.

In its sample, this clonotype was seen a few times. V gene TRBV18 combines with J gene TRBJ1-1; tentative D call: TRBD1 (5 bases). The V and J ends lost 6 bases and 3 bases respectively, with 14 bases between them. Germline V gene sequence: CDR1 KGHSH, CDR2 LQKENI. This CDR3 region has 14 residues. As DNA, the CDR3 is TGTGCCAGCTCCCGGGGGGGGAAGGACACTGAAGCTTTCTTT. Translation gives CASSRGGKDTEAFF.

The J gene is TRBJ2-6, the V gene TRBV7-9, with D unclear. V shed 4 bases and J shed 2 bases, with 3 bases lying between them. From germline, CDR1 is SEHNR and CDR2 FQNEAQ (reference sequence). There are 13 residues in the CDR3. CDR3 bases: TGTGCCAGCAGCTCAACTGGGGCCAACGTCCTGACTTTC. Translating gives CASSSTGANVLTF.

This clonotype was observed a handful of times. This chain joins TRBV6-2 or TRBV6-3 and TRBJ2-6, with D possibly being TRBD2 (5 bases). CDR1 and CDR2 from the germline V gene are MNHEY and SVGEGT. Deletions cut 3 bases from V and 10 bases from J, with 10 bases between. The CDR3 is 13 amino acids. CDR3: CASSYGERNVLTF. The CDR3 region has the DNA TGTGCCAGCAGTTATGGGGAGAGAAACGTCCTGACTTTC.

The table lists this clonotype with many counts. The CDR3 bases are TGTGCCAGCTCACGAAACCCAGGGGTGCACTATTCTAACTATGGCTACACCTTC. Protein product: CASSRNPGVHYSNYGYTF. This sequence joins TRBV18 and TRBJ1-2; D possibly corresponds to TRBD1 (6 bases). Per the germline V gene, CDR1 is KGHSH and CDR2 is LQKENI. Trimming cost V 4 bases and J 0 bases, with 21 bases left between them. This CDR3 comprises 18 residues. Using reference TRBV18 and TRBJ1-2 for the parts outside the CDR3, the full variable domain is NAGVMQNPRHLVRRRGQEARLRCSPMKGHSHVYWYRQLPEEGLKFMVYLQKENIIDESGMPKERFSAEFPKEGPSILRIQQVVRGDSAAYFCASSRNPGVHYSNYGYTFGSGTRLTVV.

The chain combines TRBV29-1 with TRBJ2-1; no definite D call. V was pared by 4 bases and J by 0 bases, with 10 bases between. There are 14 residues in the CDR3. Germline V lookup: CDR1 SQVTM, CDR2 ANQGSEA. The chain's CDR3 is CSVGLRVSYNEQFF. CDR3 in DNA: TGCAGCGTTGGATTGCGAGTCTCCTACAATGAGCAGTTCTTC.

This chain joins TRBV28 and TRBJ1-2, with D unclear. The CDR3 extends over 13 amino acids. Trimming took 8 bases from V and 4 from J, leaving 14 bases between them. CDR1 and CDR2 (germline): MDHEN, SYDVKM. CDR3 region: CASLPETFYGYTF. The CDR3 DNA sequence: TGTGCCAGCCTTCCAGAAACCTTCTATGGCTACACCTTC.

The chain joins TRBV12-3 or TRBV12-4 to TRBJ2-2; 10 bases are a match to TRBD1. With 6 bases clipped from V and 6 bases from J, the junction kept 10 bases outside the gene matches. This CDR3 has 16 amino acids. The CDR3 reads CASREPGTGAPGELFF. CDR3 nucleotides: TGTGCCAGCAGGGAACCCGGGACAGGGGCCCCCGGGGAGCTGTTTTTT.

V usage is TRBV27 and J usage is TRBJ2-1; TRBD2 aligns across 9 bases. The CDR3 covers 13 residues. The V gene's germline CDR1 is MNHEY and CDR2 SMNVEV (reference sequence). Trimming removed 7 bases from V and 6 bases from J; junction bases left unmatched: 4. The DNA of the CDR3 is TGTGCCAGCACCTCGGGACTAGCCAATGAGCAGTTCTTC. This codes for CASTSGLANEQFF.

This clonotype was seen a handful of times. This chain links TRBV19 with TRBJ1-4; D not certain. The CDR3 loop spans 16 amino acids. V lost 3 bases and J 0 bases, leaving 11 bases between the germline ends. Looked up from germline, CDR1 is LNHDA and CDR2 is SQIVND (reference sequence). The CDR3, as DNA: TGTGCCAGTAGTATCTACGGGAGTGCAACTAATGAAAAACTGTTTTTT. Protein sequence: CASSIYGSATNEKLFF. The whole variable domain, remainder taken from reference TRBV19 and TRBJ1-4, is DGGITQSPKYLFRKEGQNVTLSCEQNLNHDAMYWYRQDPGQGLRLIYYSQIVNDFQKGDIAEGYSVSREKKESFPLTVTSAQKNPTAFYLCASSIYGSATNEKLFFGSGTQLSVL.

Many counts were recorded for this clonotype. This chain joins TRBV7-2 and TRBJ2-5; 14 nucleotides align to TRBD2. Germline values: CDR1 SGHTA, CDR2 FQGNSA. The CDR3 consists of 17 residues. The V gene end was trimmed by 4 bases and the J gene end by 5 bases; junction bases not matched to a gene: 9. The chain's CDR3 is CASSSGTSGGPLETQYF. CDR3 nucleotide sequence: TGTGCCAGCAGCTCCGGGACTAGCGGGGGTCCCCTGGAGACCCAGTACTTC.

The chain couples TRBV24-1 to TRBJ2-3, with D possibly being TRBD1 (5 bases). CDR1 is KGHDR and CDR2 is SFDVKD in the germline V gene. V lost 5 bases and J lost 4, with 9 bases in between. CDR3 length: 13 residues. CDR3 coding DNA: TGTGCCACCAGTGTCAGGGATCCAGATACGCAGTATTTT. Translation gives CATSVRDPDTQYF.

The chain couples TRBV6-2 or TRBV6-3 to TRBJ2-1; 10 bases map to TRBD1. V lost 4 bases and J lost 8; bases outside the gene matches: 11. The V gene's germline CDR1 is MNHEY and CDR2 SVGEGT. The CDR3 has 16 amino acids. The DNA of the CDR3 is TGTGCCAGCAGTTCCGGGACAGGGGTAACCTGGGATGAGCAGTTCTTC. The encoded protein is CASSSGTGVTWDEQFF.

This clonotype is medium-sized within its sample. The chain recombines TRBV27 with TRBJ2-2, with TRBD2 identical over 9 bases. This CDR3 spans 15 amino acids. V was pared by 6 bases and J by 6 bases, with 8 bases of the junction left unmatched. CDR1 and CDR2 (germline): MNHEY, SMNVEV (reference sequence). Here the CDR3 reads CASSSIAGAPGELFF. In DNA form, the CDR3 reads TGTGCCAGCAGCTCGATAGCGGGAGCCCCCGGGGAGCTGTTTTTT.

The rearrangement uses TRBV6-2 or TRBV6-3 and TRBJ1-5, with D unresolved. Germline CDR1 and CDR2: MNHEY and SVGEGT. The V gene lost 2 bases and the J gene lost 3 bases, with 11 bases spanning the gap. The CDR3 totals 15 residues. CDR3 protein: CASSYGIQNNQPQHF. DNA of the CDR3: TGTGCCAGCAGTTACGGAATCCAGAACAATCAGCCCCAGCATTTT.

The J gene is TRBJ2-7, the V gene TRBV18; 11 bases line up with TRBD2. The V and J ends lost 3 bases and 3 bases, in that order; junction bases with no gene match: 4. Germline loops: CDR1 KGHSH, CDR2 LQKENI. The CDR3 is 15 residues long. The CDR3 DNA follows: TGTGCCAGCTCACCCGTTACTAGCGGGGGCTACGAGCAGTACTTC. Its protein is CASSPVTSGGYEQYF. Based on the CDR3 plus reference TRBV18 and TRBJ2-7, the full variable domain is NAGVMQNPRHLVRRRGQEARLRCSPMKGHSHVYWYRQLPEEGLKFMVYLQKENIIDESGMPKERFSAEFPKEGPSILRIQQVVRGDSAAYFCASSPVTSGGYEQYFGPGTRLTVT.